These 30 T cell receptor beta chains came from one sample sequenced in a study of T cell changes during pregnancy in multiple sclerosis. Libraries were prepared by immunoSEQ multiplex PCR; TCRdb keeps only in-frame clonotypes and omits some of them. The table lists 39,000 or so clones, less than 95% of them singletons. The source was CD8+ T cells from peripheral blood mononuclear cells, collected in the first trimester of pregnancy. The receptors shown here come from a female donor with multiple sclerosis, enrolled in a pregnancy study.

The genes are TRBV7-6 and TRBJ1-1; D perhaps matches TRBD1 (6 bases). From germline, CDR1 is SGHVS and CDR2 FNYEAQ. Trimming took off 2 bases at V and 4 bases at J, with 11 bases between the two ends. The CDR3 has 14 residues. The CDR3 DNA sequence: TGTGCCAGCAGCTTAAGTACAGGGACCACTGAAGCTTTCTTT. It translates to CASSLSTGTTEAFF. Full variable domain (rest looked up from reference TRBV7-6 and TRBJ1-1): GAGVSQSPRYKVTKRGQDVALRCDPISGHVSLYWYRQALGQGPEFLTYFNYEAQQDKSGLPNDRFSAERPEGSISTLTIQRTEQRDSAMYRCASSLSTGTTEAFFGQGTRLTVV.

The chain joins TRBV6-5 to TRBJ1-2, with 7 bases matching TRBD1. CDR1 and CDR2 from the germline V gene are MNHEY and SVGAGI. Trimming cost V 7 bases and J 2 bases; bases outside gene matches: 10. This CDR3 contains 15 residues. Here the CDR3 reads CASTPAQTGNYGYTF. The CDR3 nucleotides read TGTGCCAGCACCCCCGCCCAGACAGGGAACTATGGCTACACCTTC.

J is TRBJ1-1 and V is TRBV9, with D possibly TRBD1 on 5 matching bases. This CDR3 comprises 14 residues. Germline CDR1 reads SGDLS; CDR2 reads YYNGEE. Trimming stripped 0 bases from V and 4 bases from J, with 10 bases between. CDR3 amino acids: CASSVAAGGTEAFF. In DNA, the CDR3 is TGTGCCAGCAGCGTAGCGGCCGGGGGCACTGAAGCTTTCTTT.

The rearrangement links TRBV9 to TRBJ2-3; tentatively, D is TRBD2 (7 bases). The CDR3 runs to 12 residues. Trimming took 5 bases from V and 5 from J, leaving 9 bases between them. The V gene's germline CDR1 is SGDLS and CDR2 YYNGEE. CDR3 sequence: CASSRGGDTQYF. CDR3 in DNA: TGTGCCAGCAGTAGGGGGGGAGATACGCAGTATTTT. Combining the CDR3 with reference TRBV9 and TRBJ2-3 gives the whole variable domain DSGVTQTPKHLITATGQRVTLRCSPRSGDLSVYWYQQSLDQGLQFLIQYYNGEERAKGNILERFSAQQFPDLHSELNLSSLELGDSALYFCASSRGGDTQYFGPGTRLTVL.

This clone was counted once. The rearrangement uses TRBV7-9 and TRBJ1-1; 7 nucleotides line up with TRBD1. V trimming: 3 bases; J trimming: 7 bases; junction bases outside the gene matches: 8. The CDR3 length is 14 residues. CDR1 is SEHNR and CDR2 is FQNEAQ in the germline V gene (reference sequence). CDR3 amino acids: CASSFERGRDEAFF. In DNA form, the CDR3 reads TGTGCCAGCAGCTTCGAGAGGGGGCGGGATGAAGCTTTCTTT. The entire variable domain, with the rest obtained from reference TRBV7-9 and TRBJ1-1, is as follows: DTGVSQNPRHKITKRGQNVTFRCDPISEHNRLYWYRQTLGQGPEFLTYFQNEAQLEKSRLLSDRFSAERPKGSFSTLEIQRTEQGDSAMYLCASSFERGRDEAFFGQGTRLTVV.

This chain uses TRBV7-9 with TRBJ1-2; D is perhaps TRBD1 (6 bases). V was pared by 2 bases and J by 8 bases, with 15 bases between. The germline V gene encodes CDR1 SEHNR and CDR2 FQNEAQ (reference sequence). This CDR3 has 14 residues. In DNA, the CDR3 is TGTGCCAGCAGCTTATCTCCGGCAGGGGAAGGCTACACCTTC. Its protein product is CASSLSPAGEGYTF.

The genes are TRBV9 and TRBJ2-5; TRBD1 is a possible D gene (5 bases). Looked up from germline, CDR1 is SGDLS and CDR2 is YYNGEE. With 0 bases removed from V and 3 bases from J, the gap between germline ends came to 12 bases. The CDR3 extends over 15 amino acids. The CDR3 spells CASSVDPEQEETQYF. The CDR3 region has the DNA TGTGCCAGCAGCGTAGACCCCGAACAGGAAGAGACCCAGTACTTC.

This chain links TRBV30 with TRBJ2-2; TRBD2 might be the D (7 bases). This CDR3 contains 16 residues. Trimming shortened V by 1 base and J by 4 bases, and 16 bases separated the two germline ends. Germline V gene lookup returns CDR1 GTSNPN and CDR2 SVGIG (reference sequence). The CDR3 protein is CAWSAPLRGPTGELFF. The CDR3 nucleotides are TGTGCCTGGAGTGCCCCCCTGCGGGGGCCCACCGGGGAGCTGTTTTTT.

V is TRBV19 and J is TRBJ2-1; 7 nucleotides match TRBD1. J gave up 6 bases and V 6 bases, and 11 bases lay outside the gene matches. The germline gives CDR1 LNHDA, CDR2 SQIVND (reference sequence). The CDR3 runs 15 residues. Here the CDR3 DNA reads TGTGCCAGTAGCACGCGACAGGGATGGGGCAATGAGCAGTTCTTC. Its protein is CASSTRQGWGNEQFF.

This clone was seen only once. The chain combines TRBV6-5 with TRBJ2-2; TRBD2 is a possible D gene (5 bases). This CDR3 region has 13 residues. The germline CDR1 and CDR2 sequences are MNHEY and SVGAGI. The germline V and J ends were trimmed by 5 bases and 6 bases, with 10 bases remaining between them. Here the CDR3 reads CASSATGAGELFF. CDR3 nucleotide sequence: TGTGCCAGCAGTGCGACCGGGGCCGGGGAGCTGTTTTTT.

There are a few counts of this clone. This sequence joins TRBV4-3 and TRBJ2-3; 16 bases align to TRBD2. The ends lost 3 bases at V and 5 bases at J; junction bases unmatched: 5. In germline, CDR1 is LGHNA, CDR2 YSLEER. This CDR3 contains 17 residues. The CDR3 loop reads CASSQGLAGGPIDTQYF. The CDR3 region has the DNA TGCGCCAGCAGCCAGGGACTAGCGGGGGGGCCTATAGATACGCAGTATTTT.

The CDR3 coding sequence is TGCGCCAGCAGCCAAGATCGCGGGGGATCGGAGACCCAGTACTTC. Translated, it gives CASSQDRGGSETQYF. This rearrangement joins TRBV4-3 to TRBJ2-5; 7 bases map to TRBD2. CDR1 is LGHNA and CDR2 is YSLEER in the germline V gene. With V trimmed by 0 bases and J by 5 bases, 6 bases remained unmatched. The CDR3 is 15 residues long.

This chain uses TRBV4-1 with TRBJ1-2, with D unclear. CDR3 length: 17 amino acids. V gave up 4 bases and J gave up 0 bases, with 18 bases separating them. Germline-derived CDR1 and CDR2 are MGHRA and YSYEKL. As DNA, the CDR3 is TGCGCCAGCAGCCGCGAGGGAACAGATTTAGCTAACTATGGCTACACCTTC. Its protein is CASSREGTDLANYGYTF.

In nucleotides, the CDR3 is TGTGCCAGCAGGCTGGACAGGGGCGAGAATTCACCCCTCCACTTT. It codes for CASRLDRGENSPLHF. The V gene is TRBV2, the J gene TRBJ1-6, with 9 bases matching TRBD1. This CDR3 spans 15 amino acids. J was trimmed by 7 bases and V by 6 bases; bases with no gene match: 7. CDR1 and CDR2 (germline): SNHLY, FYNNEI. The whole variable domain, filled in from reference TRBV2 and TRBJ1-6, reads EPEVTQTPSHQVTQMGQEVILRCVPISNHLYFYWYRQILGQKVEFLVSFYNNEISEKSEIFDDQFSVERPDGSNFTLKIRSTKLEDSAMYFCASRLDRGENSPLHFGNGTRLTVT.

The V call is TRBV7-9, the J call TRBJ2-7, with a weak D call TRBD2 (5 bases). CDR3 length: 12 amino acids. In germline, CDR1 is SEHNR, CDR2 FQNEAQ (reference sequence). V gave up 5 bases and J gave up 7 bases, with 12 bases separating them. The CDR3 DNA sequence: TGTGCCAGCAGCGCGGGCACTAGGGAGCAGTACTTC. Its protein product is CASSAGTREQYF.

The chain employs TRBV18 and TRBJ2-7, with D tentatively TRBD2 (7 bases). The V gene lost 5 bases and the J gene lost 4 bases, with 18 bases spanning the gap. The germline CDR1 and CDR2 sequences are KGHSH and LQKENI. The CDR3 length is 15 residues. The CDR3 here is CASSSPPGGSYEQYF. The CDR3 DNA is TGTGCCAGCTCATCCCCCCCGGGGGGCTCGTACGAGCAGTACTTC.

The V call is TRBV12-5, the J call TRBJ2-3; maybe TRBD2 (6 bases). CDR1 and CDR2 (germline): LGHNT, FRNRAP. Trimming took off 4 bases at V and 4 bases at J, with 24 bases between the two ends. The CDR3 loop spans 18 amino acids. The CDR3 reads CASGYILGTPREADTQYF. The CDR3 DNA follows: TGTGCTAGTGGTTATATTTTGGGGACTCCAAGGGAGGCAGATACGCAGTATTTT.

The chain employs TRBV11-2 and TRBJ1-1; no firm D call. Trimming cost V 9 bases and J 6 bases, with 14 bases left between them. The CDR3 consists of 12 residues. CDR1 is SGHAT, CDR2 FQNNGV, per germline. The CDR3 loop is CASLGRPAEAFF. The CDR3 DNA follows: TGTGCCAGTCTAGGGAGACCGGCTGAAGCTTTCTTT.

V and J are TRBV6-1 and TRBJ2-7, with 9 bases that match TRBD2. This CDR3 comprises 13 residues. V was clipped by 6 bases and J by 4 bases; unmatched bases: 4. The germline V gene encodes CDR1 MNHNS and CDR2 SASEGT. The CDR3, as DNA: TGTGCCAGCAGGCTAGCGGGAATGTACGAGCAGTACTTC. Encoded protein: CASRLAGMYEQYF.

This clone was detected only once. The chain recombines TRBV7-2 with TRBJ1-1, with D maybe TRBD1 (5 bases). The CDR3 is 14 residues long. Germline V gene sequence: CDR1 SGHTA, CDR2 FQGNSA. Trimming left V 3 bases short and J 2 bases short, with 10 bases between. The chain's CDR3 is CASSFRTPNTEAFF. The CDR3 DNA is TGTGCCAGCAGCTTCAGGACACCAAACACTGAAGCTTTCTTT.

The chain recombines TRBV9 with TRBJ1-4; D gene uncertain. The germline gives CDR1 SGDLS, CDR2 YYNGEE. V gave up 4 bases and J gave up 3 bases, with 16 bases separating them. The CDR3 totals 16 residues. The CDR3 here is CASSTREGPPNEKLFF. The CDR3 DNA reads as TGTGCCAGCAGCACCCGTGAGGGCCCCCCTAATGAAAAACTGTTTTTT.

This clone was observed once. The chain recombines TRBV25-1 with TRBJ1-2; 7 bases are shared with TRBD1. The CDR3 has 16 residues. With 3 bases clipped from V and 4 bases from J, the junction kept 11 bases outside the gene matches. Per the germline V gene, CDR1 is MGHDK and CDR2 is SYGVNS. This CDR3 reads CASSEIEGAPSYGYTF. Here the CDR3 DNA reads TGTGCCAGCAGTGAGATAGAGGGGGCTCCTAGCTATGGCTACACCTTC.

A single count supports this clone. The chain couples TRBV7-9 to TRBJ2-7; no firm D call. The germline gives CDR1 SEHNR, CDR2 FQNEAQ (reference sequence). This CDR3 is 15 amino acids long. V lost 3 bases, J lost 3 bases, and 15 bases lay in between. CDR3 nucleotides: TGTGCCAGCAGCTTGGCAGGCAATAATAACTACGAGCAGTACTTC. The encoded protein is CASSLAGNNNYEQYF. Supplemented by reference TRBV7-9 and TRBJ2-7, the full variable domain reads DTGVSQNPRHKITKRGQNVTFRCDPISEHNRLYWYRQTLGQGPEFLTYFQNEAQLEKSRLLSDRFSAERPKGSFSTLEIQRTEQGDSAMYLCASSLAGNNNYEQYFGPGTRLTVT.

This clone occurred once. CDR3 in DNA: TGTGCCAGCAGTACTCTGGATCAACAGCCGGGAGTTGGAAATGAGCAGTTCTTC. Amino acid sequence: CASSTLDQQPGVGNEQFF. V and J are TRBV28 and TRBJ2-1; weak D call: TRBD2 (6 bases). The germline V gene encodes CDR1 MDHEN and CDR2 SYDVKM. V was trimmed by 5 bases and J by 7 bases, leaving 27 bases between them. The CDR3 sequence is 18 residues long. Together with reference TRBV28 and TRBJ2-1, the CDR3 gives the full variable domain: DVKVTQSSRYLVKRTGEKVFLECVQDMDHENMFWYRQDPGLGLRLIYFSYDVKMKEKGDIPEGYSVSREKKERFSLILESASTNQTSMYLCASSTLDQQPGVGNEQFFGPGTRLTVL.

The genes are TRBV6-4 and TRBJ2-1; 8 nucleotides line up with TRBD2. The CDR3 runs to 14 residues. CDR1 and CDR2 (germline): MRHNA, SNTAGT. The junction had 4 bases not matched to a gene; V was cut back by 3 bases and J by 6 bases. The CDR3 region is CASSEGREANEQFF. CDR3 bases: TGTGCCAGCAGTGAAGGGCGGGAGGCCAATGAGCAGTTCTTC.

This clone was counted only a few times. The rearrangement joins TRBV9 to TRBJ2-1, with 15 bases identical to TRBD2. Germline trimming cut 4 bases from V and 6 bases from J; bases unmatched to any gene: 5. Germline CDR1 and CDR2: SGDLS and YYNGEE. The CDR3 has 16 residues. This CDR3 is CASSPRTSGGANEQFF. The CDR3 DNA reads TGTGCCAGCAGCCCCCGGACTAGCGGGGGGGCCAATGAGCAGTTCTTC.

The V gene is TRBV27, the J gene TRBJ1-5, with D perhaps matching TRBD1 (5 bases). Per the germline V gene, CDR1 is MNHEY and CDR2 is SMNVEV (reference sequence). The CDR3 length is 15 residues. V was pared by 0 bases and J by 7 bases, with 13 bases between. CDR3 nucleotides: TGTGCCAGCAGTTTATCCGCAGGGACTGGGCAGCCCCAGCATTTT. It is translated as CASSLSAGTGQPQHF.

The V and J genes are TRBV19 and TRBJ2-7; possible D gene TRBD1, 5 bases. Germline CDR1 is LNHDA and CDR2 is SQIVND (reference sequence). V dropped 3 bases and J dropped 3 bases, with 9 bases sitting between them. This CDR3 is built from 13 residues. Here the CDR3 DNA reads TGTGCCAGTAGTATGGCTCAGGGCTACGAGCAGTACTTC. This gives the protein CASSMAQGYEQYF.

J is TRBJ1-2 and V is TRBV6-5; no definite D call. CDR1 is MNHEY and CDR2 is SVGAGI in the germline V gene. The V end was cut by 6 bases, the J end by 2 bases, with 10 bases between. The CDR3 is 13 amino acids. The CDR3 coding sequence is TGTGCCAGCAGCAGCGGAGGGAACTATGGCTACACCTTC. It is translated as CASSSGGNYGYTF.

The rearrangement joins TRBV7-9 to TRBJ1-4; possible D gene TRBD1, 6 bases. Trimming left V 1 base short and J 5 bases short, with 8 bases between. Germline V gene lookup returns CDR1 SEHNR and CDR2 FQNEAQ (reference sequence). The CDR3 length is 14 residues. The CDR3 is CASSLGQENEKLFF. The CDR3 coding sequence is TGTGCCAGCAGCTTAGGACAGGAGAATGAAAAACTGTTTTTT.